These T cell receptor beta chains were read from a single sample in a study of metastatic and nonmetastatic thyroid tumors. TCRdb recomputed clones from the PCR reads via MiXCR. The table includes about 85,000 clones, around 7.8% detected once. Specimen: blood. Every receptor here comes from a female donor with papillary thyroid cancer or a benign thyroid nodule (not recorded which). Some clones in this sample may be carry-over from other donors' samples. CDR3s include the opening cysteine and the closing phenylalanine or tryptophan. Fields, in order: D gene, V gene, J gene, clone size, CDR3 length, CDR3 DNA, CDR3 protein. D genes are given only for firm matches. Part of the rows lack a size; the others show once, few, many or a class for expanded clones.

d_gene: .; v_gene: TRBV20-1; j_gene: TRBJ1-6; abundance: .; len: 16; CDR3nt: TGCAGTGCTAGTCTCCCGCAGGAGTTCTATAATTCACCCCTCCACTTT; CDR3aa: CSASLPQEFYNSPLHF
d_gene: TRBD1; v_gene: TRBV6-2/TRBV6-3; j_gene: TRBJ1-2; abundance: few; len: 15; CDR3nt: TGTGCCAGCAGGCCTCCGGGACAGGGACACTATGGCTACACCTTC; CDR3aa: CASRPPGQGHYGYTF
d_gene: .; v_gene: TRBV5-1; j_gene: TRBJ2-7; abundance: many; len: 13; CDR3nt: TGCGCCAGCAGCTTCGGACCGGTTGGCGAGCAGTACTTC; CDR3aa: CASSFGPVGEQYF
d_gene: .; v_gene: TRBV27; j_gene: TRBJ2-2; abundance: many; len: 16; CDR3nt: TGTGCCAGCAGTTTAAAGGCAGGGTCGTGGACCGGGGAGCTGTTTTTT; CDR3aa: CASSLKAGSWTGELFF
d_gene: .; v_gene: TRBV5-4; j_gene: TRBJ2-1; abundance: .; len: 16; CDR3nt: TGTGCCAGCAGCTTGATGGGCAGGGGAAACTACAATGAGCAGTTCTTC; CDR3aa: CASSLMGRGNYNEQFF
d_gene: .; v_gene: TRBV6-4; j_gene: TRBJ2-3; abundance: many; len: 15; CDR3nt: TGTGCCAGCAGTCCGGACAGCGGCACGGTAGATACGCAGTACTTT; CDR3aa: CASSPDSGTVDTQYF
d_gene: TRBD2; v_gene: TRBV3-1; j_gene: TRBJ2-3; abundance: many; len: 17; CDR3nt: TGTGCCAGCAGCCAAGAACCTACGCGGGGGGGCGAAGATACGCAGTATTTT; CDR3aa: CASSQEPTRGGEDTQYF
d_gene: .; v_gene: TRBV3-1; j_gene: TRBJ2-2; abundance: once; len: 15; CDR3nt: TGTGCCAGCAGCTCGAGGGTTAGGAACACCGGGGAGCTGTTTTTT; CDR3aa: CASSSRVRNTGELFF
d_gene: .; v_gene: TRBV20-1; j_gene: TRBJ1-5; abundance: many; len: 16; CDR3nt: TGCAGTGCTAGAGTACCACGGGGGAATAGCAATCAGCCCCAGCATTTT; CDR3aa: CSARVPRGNSNQPQHF
d_gene: TRBD1; v_gene: TRBV6-1; j_gene: TRBJ1-1; abundance: many; len: 14; CDR3nt: TGTGCCAGCAGTGACAGGGGGGGCTCCGACGAAGCTTTCTTT; CDR3aa: CASSDRGGSDEAFF
d_gene: TRBD2; v_gene: TRBV4-1; j_gene: TRBJ2-7; abundance: many; len: 15; CDR3nt: TGCGCCAGCAGCCAAGCCGGACTAGTCTCCTACGAGCAGTACTTC; CDR3aa: CASSQAGLVSYEQYF
d_gene: .; v_gene: TRBV9; j_gene: TRBJ1-3; abundance: .; len: 13; CDR3nt: TGTGCCAGCAGCGTTACGGACGGAAACACCATATATTTT; CDR3aa: CASSVTDGNTIYF
d_gene: TRBD2; v_gene: TRBV24-1; j_gene: TRBJ2-7; abundance: many; len: 17; CDR3nt: TGTGCCACCAGTGCTGGGCTAGCGGGGGGGCAGTCCTACGAGCAGTACTTC; CDR3aa: CATSAGLAGGQSYEQYF
d_gene: TRBD1; v_gene: TRBV5-1; j_gene: TRBJ2-7; abundance: many; len: 15; CDR3nt: TGCGCCAGCAGCACGGCTACAGGGGGCCAGGACGAGCAGTACTTC; CDR3aa: CASSTATGGQDEQYF
d_gene: .; v_gene: TRBV6-5; j_gene: TRBJ1-3; abundance: many; len: 15; CDR3nt: TGTGCCAGCAGTTACAGCGGAGACTCTGGAAACACCATATATTTT; CDR3aa: CASSYSGDSGNTIYF
d_gene: TRBD2; v_gene: TRBV6-6; j_gene: TRBJ2-3; abundance: .; len: 18; CDR3nt: TGTGCCAGCAGTTACTCTTGGGATAGCGGGGGGCTCACAGATACGCAGTATTTT; CDR3aa: CASSYSWDSGGLTDTQYF
d_gene: .; v_gene: TRBV7-2; j_gene: TRBJ2-3; abundance: many; len: 14; CDR3nt: TGTGCCAGCAGCTTAGTCCCTAGCACAGATACGCAGTATTTT; CDR3aa: CASSLVPSTDTQYF
d_gene: .; v_gene: TRBV2; j_gene: TRBJ1-1; abundance: many; len: 15; CDR3nt: TGTGCCAGCAGTGAAGCCCCTGGGGGGCGAATTGAAGCTTTCTTT; CDR3aa: CASSEAPGGRIEAFF
d_gene: .; v_gene: TRBV5-6; j_gene: TRBJ2-7; abundance: many; len: 13; CDR3nt: TGTGCCAGCAGCTTCCCGCAAGGCTACGAGCAGTACTTC; CDR3aa: CASSFPQGYEQYF
d_gene: TRBD2; v_gene: TRBV7-8; j_gene: TRBJ2-3; abundance: many; len: 16; CDR3nt: TGTGCCAGCAGCTTAGCAGTGTCTAGCGGGGAGTATACGCAGTATTTT; CDR3aa: CASSLAVSSGEYTQYF
d_gene: TRBD1; v_gene: TRBV6-1; j_gene: TRBJ2-7; abundance: .; len: 15; CDR3nt: TGTACCAGCAGTTGGACGCGGACAGGGGGCCACGAGCAGTACTTC; CDR3aa: CTSSWTRTGGHEQYF
d_gene: .; v_gene: TRBV2; j_gene: TRBJ1-3; abundance: many; len: 13; CDR3nt: TGTGCCAGCAACACAAGGTCTGGAAACACCATATATTTT; CDR3aa: CASNTRSGNTIYF
d_gene: .; v_gene: TRBV19; j_gene: TRBJ1-3; abundance: many; len: 15; CDR3nt: TGTGCCAGTAGTCCATCGGGGGCGGGAGGAAACACCATATATTTT; CDR3aa: CASSPSGAGGNTIYF